These 28 T cell receptor beta chains share one sample of origin, sequenced in a study. TCRdb analysed the 5' RACE reads with MiXCR anew, one entry per CDR3 protein. The repertoire holds 40,000 to 65,000 distinct CDR3 sequences, with more than 20% as singletons. Material for sequencing was tumor-infiltrating naive CD4+ T cells sorted from the breast tumor. The sample's subset: naive CD4+ T cells, CD4+CD45RA+CD25-. The receptor set was obtained from a female donor with breast cancer.

A note on this clonotype: It may be a read error: a sequence one base away is much more abundant. The chain carries TRBV3-1 and TRBJ2-1; TRBD2 matches at 7 bases. CDR1 is LGHDT and CDR2 is YNNKEL in the germline V gene (reference sequence). The CDR3 runs to 13 residues. CDR3 nucleotides: TGTGCCAGCAGCCAATCGGGGGGAAATGGGCAGTTCTTC. This sequence encodes CASSQSGGNGQFF.

This clonotype turned up a few times. This chain connects TRBV20-1 to TRBJ2-3; no reliable D call. V was shortened by 3 bases and J by 2 bases, with 9 bases between the two germline ends. In germline, CDR1 is DFQATT, CDR2 SNEGSKA (reference sequence). This CDR3 region has 13 residues. The DNA of the CDR3 is TGCAGTGCTAGCGCCCCTAACACAGATACGCAGTATTTT. This gives the protein CSASAPNTDTQYF.

The genes are TRBV12-5 and TRBJ2-1; 7 positions match TRBD2. Germline V gene lookup returns CDR1 LGHNT and CDR2 FRNRAP. The junction had 11 bases not matched to a gene; V was cut back by 7 bases and J by 2 bases. The CDR3 runs to 16 residues. CDR3: CASAQLAPMTYNEQFF. The CDR3 DNA reads TGTGCTAGTGCCCAACTAGCGCCCATGACCTACAATGAGCAGTTCTTC. The variable domain in full, completed from reference TRBV12-5 and TRBJ2-1, reads DARVTQTPRHKVTEMGQEVTMRCQPILGHNTVFWYRQTMMQGLELLAYFRNRAPLDDSGMPKDRFSAEMPDATLATLKIQPSEPRDSAVYFCASAQLAPMTYNEQFFGPGTRLTVL.

This clonotype was picked up a small number of times. This chain connects TRBV9 to TRBJ2-6, with D unclear. V lost 0 bases, J lost 0 bases, and 4 bases lay in between. This CDR3 contains 15 residues. Germline CDR1 SGDLS, CDR2 YYNGEE. DNA for the CDR3: TGTGCCAGCAGCGTAGCGGCCTCTGGGGCCAACGTCCTGACTTTC. Amino acid sequence: CASSVAASGANVLTF.

Remarks on this clonotype: A read error may explain this, as a much larger clone is one base away. V and J are TRBV6-5 and TRBJ1-1; D gene ambiguous. Germline loops: CDR1 MNHEY, CDR2 SVGAGI. CDR3 length: 13 residues. Here the CDR3 DNA reads TGTGCCAGCAGTTACAGGGTGAACAATGAAGCTTTCTTT. It is translated as CASSYRVNNEAFF.

In its sample, this clonotype was seen many times. The chain links TRBV20-1 to TRBJ2-2; TRBD1 aligns across 7 bases. V shed 3 bases, J shed 2 bases, and the junction held 6 bases outside the gene matches. Germline loops: CDR1 DFQATT, CDR2 SNEGSKA (reference sequence). CDR3 length equals 15 residues. The DNA for the CDR3 is TGCAGTGCTAGGGGACAGTGGTCCAACACCGGGGAGCTGTTTTTT. It codes for CSARGQWSNTGELFF.

CDR3 DNA sequence: TGTGCCAGCAGTTCCAAGGGGCCGGTAGCCAAAAACATTCAGTACTTC. Its translation: CASSSKGPVAKNIQYF. The V and J genes are TRBV7-2 and TRBJ2-4; D may be TRBD1 (5 bases). CDR1 SGHTA and CDR2 FQGNSA come from the germline V gene. Trimming pared 6 bases from V and 0 bases from J, leaving 15 bases between. CDR3 size: 16 residues.

Notes on this clonotype: This clone may be a read error of a much larger clone one base away. This chain links TRBV6-5 with TRBJ2-5, with 8 bases that match TRBD2. The CDR3 is 15 residues long. CDR1 MNHEY and CDR2 SVGAGI come from the germline V gene. CDR3 amino acids: CASGYRAGGGGTQYF. The CDR3 nucleotides are TGTGCCAGCGGTTACCGGGCGGGAGGAGGCGGGACCCAGTACTTC.

This clonotype was counted only a few times. The chain carries TRBV5-1 and TRBJ1-6; a weak D match, TRBD1 (5 bases). This CDR3 comprises 17 residues. CDR1 and CDR2 from the germline V gene are SGHRS and YFSETQ. V lost 1 base and J 10 bases, leaving 21 bases between the germline ends. This CDR3 reads CASSLSGNRFFRSPLHF. The CDR3 DNA reads as TGCGCCAGCAGCTTGTCAGGGAATCGATTCTTCCGCTCACCCCTCCACTTT.

The V gene is TRBV7-2, the J gene TRBJ1-1; perhaps TRBD1 as D (5 bases). Germline CDR1 is SGHTA and CDR2 is FQGNSA. Trimming removed 2 bases from V and 5 bases from J, with 12 bases in between. The length of the CDR3 is 14 residues. The CDR3 DNA follows: TGTGCCAGCAGCTTAAATTGGGGGGGGACTGAAGCTTTCTTT. It encodes CASSLNWGGTEAFF.

This clonotype was picked up a small number of times. The V gene is TRBV2, the J gene TRBJ1-1; 10 bases align to TRBD1. J lost 4 bases, V lost 4 bases, and 0 bases had no gene match. The CDR3 sequence is 13 residues long. Germline V CDR1 and CDR2: SNHLY, FYNNEI. The CDR3 bases are TGTGCCAGCAGTGGGACAGGGGGCACTGAAGCTTTCTTT. This translates into CASSGTGGTEAFF. Full variable domain (outside the CDR3, taken from reference TRBV2 and TRBJ1-1): EPEVTQTPSHQVTQMGQEVILRCVPISNHLYFYWYRQILGQKVEFLVSFYNNEISEKSEIFDDQFSVERPDGSNFTLKIRSTKLEDSAMYFCASSGTGGTEAFFGQGTRLTVV.

The sample holds a few counts of this clonotype. The rearrangement uses TRBV6-6 and TRBJ1-5; TRBD1 matches at 8 bases. After removal of 7 bases from V and 6 bases from J, the junction contained 5 bases not matched to a gene. The CDR3 loop spans 13 amino acids. Germline V CDR1 and CDR2: MNHNY, SVGAGI (reference sequence). Here the CDR3 DNA reads TGTGCCAGCATATTTGACAGGGGTCAGCCCCAGCATTTT. Translating gives CASIFDRGQPQHF.

The table lists this clonotype with a few counts. The genes are TRBV18 and TRBJ1-2; no clear D gene. There are 13 residues in the CDR3. V lost 2 bases, J lost 5 bases, and 9 bases lay in between. In germline, CDR1 is KGHSH, CDR2 LQKENI. CDR3 in amino acids: CASSPDVLYGYTF. CDR3 nucleotide sequence: TGTGCCAGCTCACCAGACGTCCTTTATGGCTACACCTTC.

The chain recombines TRBV5-1 with TRBJ2-2; D remains unclear. The ends were cut back, 6 bases at V and 4 bases at J, with 13 bases in the middle. The CDR3 length is 14 residues. Germline CDR1 and CDR2: SGHRS and YFSETQ. The CDR3 loop is CASTLQQATGELFF. The CDR3 DNA reads TGCGCCAGCACCCTGCAGCAGGCCACCGGGGAGCTGTTTTTT.

V gene TRBV6-1 combines with J gene TRBJ1-5, with D unclear. The CDR3 has 13 amino acids. CDR1 and CDR2 (germline): MNHNS, SASEGT. V dropped 5 bases and J dropped 4 bases, with 9 bases sitting between them. CDR3 region: CASSLWENQPQHF. In DNA form, the CDR3 reads TGTGCCAGCAGTTTATGGGAGAATCAGCCCCAGCATTTT.

A few counts support this clonotype. The chain is built from TRBV7-9 and TRBJ2-1, with TRBD2 as a possible D gene (5 bases). Between the trimmed V and J ends, which lost 5 bases and 5 bases, there was a span of 13 bases. Germline V CDR1 and CDR2: SEHNR, FQNEAQ (reference sequence). The length of the CDR3 is 14 residues. The DNA of the CDR3 is TGTGCCAGCAGCGTTCCGGGAATTAACAATGAGCAGTTCTTC. Translating it yields CASSVPGINNEQFF.

This clonotype was observed a few times. The CDR3: CASSYVRGGPKTQYF. CDR3 nucleotide sequence: TGTGCCAGCAGTTACGTGCGGGGAGGCCCGAAGACCCAGTACTTC. This sequence joins TRBV6-5 and TRBJ2-5; D perhaps matches TRBD2 (6 bases). This CDR3 is built from 15 residues. V lost 2 bases and J lost 6, with 16 bases in between. Germline V gene sequence: CDR1 MNHEY, CDR2 SVGAGI.

This clonotype was found many times. The genes are TRBV5-1 and TRBJ2-3; D not certain. Germline assignment: CDR1 SGHRS and CDR2 YFSETQ. The CDR3 sequence is 14 residues long. V was clipped by 3 bases and J by 4 bases, with 12 bases between them. As DNA, the CDR3 is TGCGCCAGCAGCTCCTACTCGGAGTCAGATACGCAGTATTTT. Protein sequence: CASSSYSESDTQYF.

V and J are TRBV21-1 and TRBJ1-5; TRBD1 is the table's D call, not checked against the DNA. TRBV21-1 is shown as a pseudogene. The CDR3 length is 15 residues. The CDR3 region has the DNA TGTGCCAGCAGCCTTGACCGGGACGGGGGACGGCCCCAGCATTTT. Amino acids: CASSLDRDGGRPQHF.

The V call is TRBV12-3 or TRBV12-4, the J call TRBJ2-7, with no clear D. Trimming stripped 2 bases from V and 5 bases from J, with 4 bases between. The length of the CDR3 is 11 residues. The CDR3 protein is CASSLIHEQYF. The CDR3 DNA is TGTGCCAGCAGTTTAATCCACGAGCAGTACTTC.

This chain uses TRBV5-1 with TRBJ2-3; the match to TRBD1 covers 7 bases. Germline V lookup: CDR1 SGHRS, CDR2 YFSETQ. The V and J ends lost 2 bases and 6 bases, in that order; junction bases with no gene match: 9. The CDR3 has 15 residues. CDR3 amino acids: CASSLPGQTADTQYF. CDR3 DNA sequence: TGCGCCAGCAGCTTACCGGGACAGACGGCGGATACGCAGTATTTT.

This clonotype was seen a few times. This may come from a read error, since a much larger clone is one base off. The rearrangement uses TRBV6-5 and TRBJ1-5, with a possible D match to TRBD1 (5 bases). The CDR3 is 15 amino acids. The V and J ends lost 6 bases and 0 bases respectively, with 12 bases between them. The germline CDR1 and CDR2 sequences are MNHEY and SVGAGI. The CDR3 protein is CASRGGTGSNQPQHF. The CDR3 bases are TGTGCCAGCAGGGGCGGGACGGGTAGCAATCAGCCCCAGCATTTT.

This clonotype was recorded many times. The chain combines TRBV7-9 with TRBJ2-5; possible D gene TRBD1, 6 bases. CDR1 is SEHNR and CDR2 is FQNEAQ in the germline V gene (reference sequence). This CDR3 contains 13 residues. With 6 bases removed from V and 2 bases from J, the gap between germline ends came to 10 bases. This CDR3 is CASRTTGQETQYF. The CDR3 DNA reads TGTGCCAGCAGGACTACAGGGCAAGAGACCCAGTACTTC.

V usage is TRBV3-1 and J usage is TRBJ2-1; D gene ambiguous. CDR3 size: 14 residues. The germline V gene encodes CDR1 LGHDT and CDR2 YNNKEL (reference sequence). Trimming stripped 0 bases from V and 2 bases from J, with 5 bases between. The CDR3: CASSQDRAYNEQFF. The DNA for the CDR3 is TGTGCCAGCAGCCAAGATAGGGCCTACAATGAGCAGTTCTTC.

This clonotype was counted between two and nine times. The chain has TRBV20-1 and TRBJ1-1; possible D gene TRBD1, 6 bases. V shed 0 bases and J shed 1 base, with 12 bases lying between them. The CDR3 runs to 15 residues. Germline CDR1 reads DFQATT; CDR2 reads SNEGSKA (reference sequence). CDR3 DNA sequence: TGCAGTGCTAGAGAGCAAGGGGGGGAGAACACTGAAGCTTTCTTT. Translation: CSAREQGGENTEAFF.

At least ten counts were recorded for this clonotype. One junction end does not reproduce the germline sequence, and a read error may be involved. V is TRBV7-7 and J is TRBJ1-5, with a possible D match to TRBD1 (5 bases). Germline CDR1 SSHAT, CDR2 FNYEAQ (reference sequence). The CDR3 runs to 16 residues. The CDR3 sequence: CASSLAARESNQPQHF. CDR3 coding DNA: TGTGCTAGCAGCTTAGCGGCCAGGGAGAGCAATCAGCCCCAGCATTTT.

This clonotype was detected a few times. This sequence joins TRBV6-1 and TRBJ1-2, with D maybe TRBD1 (5 bases). The CDR3 runs 12 residues. From germline, CDR1 is MNHNS and CDR2 SASEGT. The V and J ends lost 6 bases and 8 bases respectively, with 13 bases between them. The CDR3 is CASSRGDRGYTF. CDR3 nucleotides: TGTGCCAGCAGCCGAGGGGATCGCGGCTACACCTTC.

V usage is TRBV12-3 or TRBV12-4 and J usage is TRBJ1-2; no clear D. The CDR3 length is 16 residues. Trimming took off 4 bases at V and 0 bases at J, with 15 bases between the two ends. CDR3 amino acids: CASSSRATSPNYGYTF. The CDR3 DNA reads as TGTGCCAGCAGTTCACGAGCGACATCTCCTAACTATGGCTACACCTTC.